The sequence of this TCR beta chain was determined in a study of post-analysis software for immune sequencing data. Study-wide results and caveats: Elevated frequency relative to controls characterized 4 or 5 TRBV segments in patients, TRBV5-6, TRBV5-1 and TRBV20-1 among them. Controls significantly exceeded multiple sclerosis patients in normalized Chao1 diversity.

In the case of this clonotype: Its antigen is as yet unknown.

Included in the TCR beta cDNA libraries were unique molecular identifiers. One entry per CDR3 protein, called by TCRdb with MiXCR from the PCR reads. The sample has hundreds of thousands of distinct CDR3 sequences, 25% to 30% seen once. CDR3 size: 15 residues. The ends lost 3 bases at V and 4 bases at J; junction bases unmatched: 8. Germline CDR1 DFQATT, CDR2 SNEGSKA (reference sequence). Sequencing used blood. The TCR originated in a girl under 18 with multiple sclerosis. This chain links TRBV20-1 with TRBJ2-1, with TRBD2 matching over 8 bases. This CDR3 is CSARAASGQYNEQFF. CDR3 coding DNA: TGCAGTGCTAGGGCAGCTAGCGGGCAGTACAATGAGCAGTTCTTC.